This entry is about one TCR beta chain. Other nucleotide sequences from this sample produce the same CDR3. Only in-frame clones appear in the TCRdb table, and some are missing; sequencing was by immunoSEQ multiplex PCR. This sample carries 150,000 to 200,000 clones, approximately 80% of them seen once, and the ten largest clones take roughly 7.8%. The sample belongs to a study of blood T cell repertoires in COVID-19. The CDR3 is made up of 15 amino acids. Trimming took off 4 bases at V and 0 bases at J, with 9 bases between the two ends. The germline gives CDR1 SEHNR, CDR2 FQNEAQ (reference sequence).

This chain connects TRBV7-9 to TRBJ2-2; the D gene is possibly TRBD1 (6 bases). The sample taken for sequencing was peripheral blood. This TCR was sampled from a woman aged 50 to 60 with active or convalescent COVID-19. The CDR3 reads CASSSDRANTGELFF. As DNA, the CDR3 is TGTGCCAGCAGCTCGGACAGAGCGAACACCGGGGAGCTGTTTTTT. Variable domain in full (rest from reference TRBV7-9 and TRBJ2-2): DTGVSQNPRHKITKRGQNVTFRCDPISEHNRLYWYRQTLGQGPEFLTYFQNEAQLEKSRLLSDRFSAERPKGSFSTLEIQRTEQGDSAMYLCASSSDRANTGELFFGEGSRLTVL.